A selection of T cell receptor beta chains follows, all from one sample in a study of cytomegalovirus exposure and HLA in healthy donors. Profiling relied on immunoSEQ multiplex PCR, and the TCRdb table lists in-frame clones only, not all of them. The table includes approximately 100,000 clones, around 9.6% detected once. Specimen: PBMCs. The receptors were sampled from a man aged 50 to 59 in good health and CMV-seropositive. Both conserved end residues are trimmed from each CDR3. A D gene is named only where the DNA matches it firmly.

v_gene,j_gene,d_gene,CDR3aa
TRBV6-1,TRBJ2-3,-,AGRRLVPTDTQY
TRBV7-8,TRBJ2-7,TRBD1,ASSLQGPGYEQY
TRBV19,TRBJ1-5,-,ASSWGGLSNQPQH
TRBV7-8,TRBJ2-7,TRBD2,ASSPLAGDHYEQY
TRBV18,TRBJ2-7,TRBD1,ASSPGTVEQY
TRBV2,TRBJ1-3,TRBD1,ASSHGTGHSGNTIY
TRBV7-9,TRBJ1-1,TRBD1,ASSFDRDTEAF
TRBV6-5,TRBJ2-5,-,ASSTRETQY
TRBV28,TRBJ2-1,-,ASSATSFQNEQF
TRBV5-1,TRBJ2-3,TRBD2,ASSWGGATRGTDTQY
TRBV9,TRBJ2-5,-,ASSPPESETQY
TRBV5-8,TRBJ2-3,TRBD2,ASRLAGFTDTQY
TRBV6-5,TRBJ1-2,-,ASSSPRYGYT
TRBV4-1,TRBJ2-7,TRBD1,ASSPTGGADYEQY
TRBV4-2,TRBJ2-3,-,ASSLPSGTDTQY
TRBV4-2,TRBJ2-7,TRBD2,ASSLGKRDSSYEQY
TRBV5-1,TRBJ2-7,-,ASSLGGQPSTYEQY
TRBV5-1,TRBJ1-6,-,ASSLEGGSPLH
TRBV14,TRBJ2-2,TRBD2,ASSQAAGGPNTGELF
TRBV7-6,TRBJ1-4,-,ASKHWGHKLF
TRBV28,TRBJ2-6,TRBD1,ASSGTGLISGANVLT
TRBV6-5,TRBJ2-7,TRBD1,ASSYGTGGVYEQY